This T cell receptor beta chain was obtained from a study of PD-1 blockade in classical Hodgkin lymphoma. Study-wide points: Patients with a complete response exhibited baseline diversity comparable to newly diagnosed patients. Reports described newly diagnosed patients as having lower baseline TCR diversity than healthy donors.

With no exception, relapse followed autologous stem cell transplantation in all patients, and brentuximab vedotin exposure varied. This CDR3 region has 15 residues. V shed 4 bases, J shed 2 bases, and the junction held 3 bases outside the gene matches. CDR1 is SGHRS and CDR2 is YFSETQ in the germline V gene. A word on this clone: The antigen is undetermined. The sample contains more than one DNA sequence encoding this CDR3.

Repertoires were generated with immunoSEQ multiplex PCR, while TCRdb's copy carries only in-frame clones and drops some. The data show 20,000 to 25,000 clones, about 86% seen once. This TCR was recovered from a human donor with classical Hodgkin lymphoma. Specimen: peripheral blood mononuclear cells (PBMCs), collected before the second cycle of nivolumab. This chain links TRBV5-1 with TRBJ2-7, with 13 bases identical to TRBD2. The CDR3 sequence: CASSKGLAGAYEQYF. CDR3 in DNA: TGCGCCAGCAGCAAAGGACTAGCGGGGGCCTACGAGCAGTACTTC.